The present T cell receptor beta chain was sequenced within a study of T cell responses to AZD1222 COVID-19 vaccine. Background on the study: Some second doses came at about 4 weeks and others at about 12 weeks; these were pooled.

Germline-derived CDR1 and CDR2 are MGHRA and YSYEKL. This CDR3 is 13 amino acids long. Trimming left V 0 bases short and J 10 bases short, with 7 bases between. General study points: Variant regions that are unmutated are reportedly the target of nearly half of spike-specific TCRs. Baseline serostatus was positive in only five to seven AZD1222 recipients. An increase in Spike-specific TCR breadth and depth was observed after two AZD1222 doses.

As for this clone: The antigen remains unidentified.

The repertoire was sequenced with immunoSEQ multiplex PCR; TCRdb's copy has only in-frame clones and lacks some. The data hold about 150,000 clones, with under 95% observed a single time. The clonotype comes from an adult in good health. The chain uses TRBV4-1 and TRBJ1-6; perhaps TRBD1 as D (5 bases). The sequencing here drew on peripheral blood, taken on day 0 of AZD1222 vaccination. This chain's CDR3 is CASSQDGDSPLHF. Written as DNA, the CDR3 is TGCGCCAGCAGCCAAGATGGGGACTCACCCCTCCACTTT.